Below are 19 T cell receptor beta chains sequenced from a single sample in a study of vaccination and CD4 T cells after COVID-19. Cultured CD4+ T-cell DNA underwent Oncomine TCR Beta short-read sequencing. TCRdb reprocessed the PCR reads with MiXCR, giving one entry per CDR3 protein. The sample contains under 20,000 distinct CDR3 sequences, around 40% of which appear only once. The antigens of these receptors remain unknown. Treatment described: 10-day PBMC culture with coronavirus spike peptide pools or control peptides (ViraFEST assay). The starting material was CD4+ T cells from blood, cultured in vitro, obtained before SARS-CoV-2 vaccination. The receptors were gathered from a human donor who had recovered from COVID-19.

The V and J genes are TRBV7-9 and TRBJ1-2; no definite D call. Deletions cut 2 bases from V and 6 bases from J, with 10 bases between. The germline V gene encodes CDR1 SEHNR and CDR2 FQNEAQ (reference sequence). The CDR3 is 13 residues long. CDR3 in amino acids: CASSLLGSNGYTF. CDR3 nucleotide sequence: TGTGCCAGCAGCTTACTGGGGAGCAATGGCTACACCTTC.

The rearrangement uses TRBV5-4 and TRBJ2-1; possibly TRBD1 or TRBD2 for D (5 bases each). This CDR3 spans 14 amino acids. The germline CDR1 and CDR2 sequences are SGHNT and YYREEE (reference sequence). V dropped 0 bases and J dropped 8 bases, with 12 bases sitting between them. This CDR3 reads CASSLEGLRDEQFF. The CDR3, as DNA: TGTGCCAGCAGCTTGGAGGGGTTGAGGGATGAGCAGTTCTTC.

The rearrangement links TRBV7-9 to TRBJ2-5; 9 nucleotides match TRBD1. CDR1 is SEHNR, CDR2 FQNEAQ, per germline (reference sequence). CDR3 length equals 16 residues. With 4 bases clipped from V and 4 bases from J, the junction kept 10 bases outside the gene matches. The CDR3 reads CASSSPRVQGAETQYF. The CDR3 coding sequence is TGTGCCAGCAGCTCGCCTCGAGTACAGGGGGCAGAGACCCAGTACTTC.

This clonotype came up a few times. The chain combines TRBV29-1 with TRBJ1-1, with D tentatively TRBD1 (5 bases). The CDR3 runs to 15 residues. Per germline, CDR1 SQVTM and CDR2 ANQGSEA. V lost 8 bases, J lost 0 bases, and 19 bases lay in between. CDR3 sequence reads: CSFRTGTSMNTEAFF. For the CDR3, the DNA is TGCAGCTTCCGAACCGGGACGTCCATGAACACTGAAGCTTTCTTT. Full variable domain (missing parts from reference TRBV29-1 and TRBJ1-1): SAVISQKPSRDICQRGTSLTIQCQVDSQVTMMFWYRQQPGQSLTLIATANQGSEATYESGFVIDKFPISRPNLTFSTLTVSNMSPEDSSIYLCSFRTGTSMNTEAFFGQGTRLTVV.

The chain couples TRBV7-9 to TRBJ1-2; D is perhaps TRBD1 (5 bases). This CDR3 region has 13 residues. Trimming removed 1 base from V and 8 bases from J, with 11 bases in between. CDR1 is SEHNR, CDR2 FQNEAQ, per germline (reference sequence). CDR3 residues: CASSLGDKGGYTF. The DNA for the CDR3 is TGTGCCAGCAGCTTAGGAGACAAGGGGGGCTACACCTTC.

There are a few counts of this clonotype. V gene TRBV6-1 combines with J gene TRBJ1-2; the D gene is possibly TRBD1 (6 bases). CDR1 is MNHNS, CDR2 SASEGT, per germline. The CDR3 is 14 residues long. Trimming removed 2 bases at V and 4 bases at J, with 11 bases between. The CDR3 is CASSEYDRSYGYTF. In nucleotides, the CDR3 is TGTGCCAGCAGTGAATACGACAGGTCCTATGGCTACACCTTC.

The gene calls are TRBV19 and TRBJ1-1, with a weak D call TRBD1 (5 bases). V dropped 8 bases and J dropped 4 bases, with 11 bases sitting between them. The CDR3 spans 12 residues. Germline-derived CDR1 and CDR2 are LNHDA and SQIVND (reference sequence). CDR3 region: CASGVRGTEAFF. CDR3 DNA sequence: TGTGCCAGTGGAGTGAGGGGCACTGAAGCTTTCTTT.

This clonotype was found a few times. The chain has TRBV20-1 and TRBJ2-1, with 11 bases fitting TRBD2. This CDR3 comprises 17 residues. Germline V gene lookup returns CDR1 DFQATT and CDR2 SNEGSKA (reference sequence). V shed 0 bases and J 4 bases; nucleotides not matched to a gene: 8. This CDR3 is CSAREVLAGGRYNEQFF. Written as DNA, the CDR3 is TGCAGTGCTAGAGAGGTGTTAGCGGGGGGGCGGTACAATGAGCAGTTCTTC.

This clonotype has more than one count but fewer than ten. V gene TRBV7-3 combines with J gene TRBJ2-3, with a possible D match to TRBD2 (6 bases). Deletions cut 5 bases from V and 2 bases from J, with 17 bases between. Germline-derived CDR1 and CDR2 are SGHTA and FQGTGA. The CDR3 covers 16 residues. The CDR3 DNA is TGTGCCAGCAGCCACGGAGGGCGAACTACCACAGATACGCAGTATTTT. It yields the protein CASSHGGRTTTDTQYF.

This chain joins TRBV20-1 and TRBJ2-2, with a weak D call TRBD2 (5 bases). CDR1 is DFQATT and CDR2 is SNEGSKA in the germline V gene (reference sequence). Trimming took 3 bases from V and 7 from J, leaving 15 bases between them. This CDR3 is 14 amino acids long. CDR3 loop: CSASMRARGGELFF. For the CDR3, the DNA is TGCAGTGCTAGCATGCGGGCCCGGGGCGGGGAGCTGTTTTTT.

The chain couples TRBV7-6 to TRBJ2-3; 7 positions match TRBD1. Germline V gives CDR1 SGHVS, CDR2 FNYEAQ. Germline trimming cut 2 bases from V and 0 bases from J; bases unmatched to any gene: 8. The CDR3 is made up of 17 amino acids. CDR3 region: CASSLLGQISSTDTQYF. The CDR3 coding sequence is TGTGCCAGCAGCTTATTGGGACAGATATCTAGCACAGATACGCAGTATTTT.

This chain joins TRBV7-2 and TRBJ2-1; D is undetermined. V lost 3 bases, J lost 2 bases, and 11 bases lay in between. Germline V gives CDR1 SGHTA, CDR2 FQGNSA. This CDR3 is built from 15 residues. The DNA for the CDR3 is TGTGCCAGCAGCTTGGACCGTGGGACCTACAATGAGCAGTTCTTC. Translation gives CASSLDRGTYNEQFF. The variable domain in full, with the rest retrieved from reference TRBV7-2 and TRBJ2-1, is GAGVSQSPSNKVTEKGKDVELRCDPISGHTALYWYRQSLGQGLEFLIYFQGNSAPDKSGLPSDRFSAERTGGSVSTLTIQRTQQEDSAVYLCASSLDRGTYNEQFFGPGTRLTVL.

In regard to this clonotype: Germline and junction disagree at one end, which may indicate a read error. V is TRBV7-2 and J is TRBJ2-1; no clear D. The CDR3 loop spans 13 amino acids. CDR1 and CDR2 (germline): SGHTA, FQGNSA. CDR3 DNA sequence: TGTGCCAGCACCCCTGACCAATACACTGAGCAGTTCTTC. This gives the protein CASTPDQYTEQFF.

V gene TRBV6-2 or TRBV6-3 combines with J gene TRBJ2-7; D may be TRBD1 (6 bases). The V end was cut by 6 bases, the J end by 2 bases, with 23 bases between. This CDR3 is 17 amino acids long. From germline, CDR1 is MNHEY and CDR2 SVGEGT. The DNA of the CDR3 is TGTGCCAGCAGACAGGGAGCCGGGGAAGCAGGGACCTACGAGCAGTACTTC. Translated, it gives CASRQGAGEAGTYEQYF.

This rearrangement joins TRBV29-1 to TRBJ1-2; D gene uncertain. Germline CDR1 and CDR2: SQVTM and ANQGSEA. The V gene lost 4 bases and the J gene lost 0 bases, with 6 bases spanning the gap. This CDR3 comprises 12 residues. CDR3 sequence (DNA): TGCAGCGTTGGAAACACTAACTATGGCTACACCTTC. Its translation is CSVGNTNYGYTF.

This chain connects TRBV20-1 to TRBJ1-1, with D hard to call. Germline V gene lookup returns CDR1 DFQATT and CDR2 SNEGSKA (reference sequence). This CDR3 comprises 17 residues. Trimming took off 0 bases at V and 1 base at J, with 18 bases between the two ends. The CDR3 region has the DNA TGCAGTGCTAGAGATGGAGGGTTGGCGGGGAAGAACACTGAAGCTTTCTTT. This encodes CSARDGGLAGKNTEAFF.

This clonotype came up a few times. The chain recombines TRBV7-8 with TRBJ2-1; tentatively, D is TRBD1 (5 bases). CDR3 size: 15 residues. Germline V lookup: CDR1 SGHVS, CDR2 FQNEAQ. Trimming stripped 8 bases from V and 6 bases from J, with 20 bases between. Written as DNA, the CDR3 is TGTGCCAGCCGAACGGACAAAGGCACAGTCAATGAGCAGTTCTTC. Translating gives CASRTDKGTVNEQFF. The full variable domain, with the rest looked up from reference TRBV7-8 and TRBJ2-1, is GAGVSQSPRYKVAKRGQDVALRCDPISGHVSLFWYQQALGQGPEFLTYFQNEAQLDKSGLPSDRFFAERPEGSVSTLKIQRTQQEDSAVYLCASRTDKGTVNEQFFGPGTRLTVL.

V is TRBV20-1 and J is TRBJ1-4; 7 nucleotides align to TRBD1. Per the germline V gene, CDR1 is DFQATT and CDR2 is SNEGSKA (reference sequence). V gave up 1 base and J gave up 8 bases; unmatched junction bases: 10. This CDR3 region has 15 residues. The CDR3 region has the DNA TGCAGTGCTAGAGTATTCACAGGGGCAGGGGAAAAACTGTTTTTT. This sequence encodes CSARVFTGAGEKLFF.

The chain couples TRBV11-3 to TRBJ2-7; D might be TRBD2 (5 bases). Trimming pared 4 bases from V and 4 bases from J, leaving 17 bases between. Germline CDR1 is SGHNT and CDR2 is YENEEA. The CDR3 has 15 residues. The CDR3 nucleotides are TGTGCCAGCAGCTCATCCCATCTAGCAATTTACGAGCAGTACTTC. Protein: CASSSSHLAIYEQYF. The full variable domain, its missing parts supplied by reference TRBV11-3 and TRBJ2-7, is EAGVVQSPRYKIIEKKQPVAFWCNPISGHNTLYWYLQNLGQGPELLIRYENEEAVDDSQLPKDRFSAERLKGVDSTLKIQPAELGDSAVYLCASSSSHLAIYEQYFGPGTRLTVT.